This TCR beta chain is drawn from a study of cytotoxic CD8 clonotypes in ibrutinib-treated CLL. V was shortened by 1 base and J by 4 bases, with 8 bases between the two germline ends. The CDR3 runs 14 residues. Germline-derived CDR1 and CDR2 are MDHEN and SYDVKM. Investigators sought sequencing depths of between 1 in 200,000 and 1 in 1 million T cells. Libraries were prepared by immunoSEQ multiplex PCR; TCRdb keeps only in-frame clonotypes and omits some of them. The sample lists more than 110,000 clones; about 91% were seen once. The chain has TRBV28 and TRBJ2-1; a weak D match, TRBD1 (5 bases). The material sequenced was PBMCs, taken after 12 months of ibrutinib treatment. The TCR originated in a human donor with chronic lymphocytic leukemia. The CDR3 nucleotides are TGTGCCAGCAGTTTATTCTCAGGGTACAATGAGCAGTTCTTC. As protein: CASSLFSGYNEQFF.